These 30 T cell receptor beta chains came from one sample sequenced in a study of blood T cell repertoires in COVID-19. Here immunoSEQ multiplex PCR was the method, and the copy in TCRdb shows in-frame clones only, minus some. The table includes about 71,000 clones, more than 65% detected once. The specimen was peripheral blood. The receptors stem from a woman of 80 years or more with active or convalescent COVID-19.

This rearrangement joins TRBV2 to TRBJ2-5; 7 bases fit TRBD1. Germline CDR1 is SNHLY and CDR2 is FYNNEI. Unmatched junction bases numbered 3, after V lost 4 bases and J lost 4 bases. The CDR3 has 13 residues. The CDR3 is CASSVDRAETQYF. The CDR3 nucleotides read TGTGCCAGCAGTGTCGACAGGGCAGAGACCCAGTACTTC. The full variable domain, completed using reference TRBV2 and TRBJ2-5, is EPEVTQTPSHQVTQMGQEVILRCVPISNHLYFYWYRQILGQKVEFLVSFYNNEISEKSEIFDDQFSVERPDGSNFTLKIRSTKLEDSAMYFCASSVDRAETQYFGPGTRLLVL.

The chain uses TRBV24-1 and TRBJ2-7, with 8 bases that match TRBD2. Trimming removed 2 bases from V and 2 bases from J; junction bases left unmatched: 10. The length of the CDR3 is 17 residues. Germline CDR1 and CDR2: KGHDR and SFDVKD. CDR3 in DNA: TGTGCCACCAGTGATTGGGTTGCGGGGGGCGCCACCTACGAGCAGTACTTC. Protein product: CATSDWVAGGATYEQYF.

This clone was picked up a small number of times. The chain carries TRBV5-4 and TRBJ2-5; 16 bases align to TRBD2. Germline V gives CDR1 SGHNT, CDR2 YYREEE (reference sequence). This CDR3 spans 16 amino acids. Losses at the gene ends were 6 bases for V and 5 bases for J; bases not matched to a gene: 7. CDR3 in DNA: TGTGCCAGCAACTTCGGGACTAGCGGGGGGGCGGAGACCCAGTACTTC. This encodes CASNFGTSGGAETQYF.

The V gene is TRBV5-1, the J gene TRBJ1-1; no definite D call. Germline V gene sequence: CDR1 SGHRS, CDR2 YFSETQ. Trimming took 0 bases from V and 4 from J, leaving 4 bases between them. The CDR3 totals 12 residues. The CDR3 protein is CASSLESTEAFF. The DNA for the CDR3 is TGCGCCAGCAGCTTGGAGAGCACTGAAGCTTTCTTT.

CDR3 in DNA: TGTGCCTGGAGAGGGGGGGGATGGACGCTGTTTTTT. Translating gives CAWRGGGWTLFF. This chain links TRBV30 with TRBJ2-2, with a tentative D call TRBD2 (7 bases). Germline-derived CDR1 and CDR2 are GTSNPN and SVGIG (reference sequence). The CDR3 extends over 12 amino acids. The germline V and J ends were trimmed by 3 bases and 13 bases, with 15 bases remaining between them.

This chain joins TRBV2 and TRBJ1-6; D gene ambiguous. CDR3 length equals 14 residues. Between the trimmed V and J ends, which lost 2 bases and 2 bases, there was a span of 4 bases. CDR1 is SNHLY, CDR2 FYNNEI, per germline. The CDR3 nucleotides are TGTGCCAGCAGTGAAAGCGCCTATAATTCACCCCTCCACTTT. Translated: CASSESAYNSPLHF.

The chain couples TRBV10-2 to TRBJ2-5, with D possibly matching TRBD1 (5 bases). The CDR3 loop spans 10 amino acids. The V and J ends lost 8 bases and 4 bases respectively, with 5 bases between them. Germline CDR1 and CDR2: WSHSY and SAAADI. In nucleotides, the CDR3 is TGCGCCAGCCAGGGAGAGACCCAGTACTTC. It specifies CASQGETQYF.

J is TRBJ1-4 and V is TRBV4-3; D ambiguous. Germline CDR1 LGHNA, CDR2 YSLEER. V was cut by 0 bases and J by 8 bases, with 10 bases left in between. The CDR3 contains 14 residues. CDR3 DNA: TGCGCCAGCAGCCAAGAGTACGGGAGGGAAAAACTGTTTTTT. Protein: CASSQEYGREKLFF.

The V gene is TRBV5-6, the J gene TRBJ1-1; D unclear. The V end lost 1 base, the J end lost 1 base, and 11 bases lay between the germline ends. The CDR3 spans 15 residues. Germline CDR1 SGHDT, CDR2 YYEEEE. The CDR3 DNA reads as TGTGCCAGCAGCTTGCGTCGGTCCCCGAACACTGAAGCTTTCTTT. Protein: CASSLRRSPNTEAFF. Looking up the rest from reference TRBV5-6 and TRBJ1-1 gives the full variable domain: DAGVTQSPTHLIKTRGQQVTLRCSPKSGHDTVSWYQQALGQGPQFIFQYYEEEERQRGNFPDRFSGHQFPNYSSELNVNALLLGDSALYLCASSLRRSPNTEAFFGQGTRLTVV.

V usage is TRBV2 and J usage is TRBJ2-2; D is ambiguous. The CDR3 totals 14 residues. V was cut by 5 bases and J by 0 bases, with 7 bases left in between. From germline, CDR1 is SNHLY and CDR2 FYNNEI. CDR3: CASSSTANTGELFF. The CDR3 DNA reads TGTGCCAGCAGTTCCACAGCGAACACCGGGGAGCTGTTTTTT.

The genes are TRBV11-2 and TRBJ1-5, with a weak D call TRBD1 (6 bases). Germline V gene lookup returns CDR1 SGHAT and CDR2 FQNNGV. Trimming shortened V by 5 bases and J by 5 bases, and 10 bases separated the two germline ends. This CDR3 spans 13 amino acids. Written as DNA, the CDR3 is TGTGCCAGCAGCATGGACAGCCATCAGCCCCAGCATTTT. Translation: CASSMDSHQPQHF. The full variable domain, its missing parts supplied by reference TRBV11-2 and TRBJ1-5, is EAGVAQSPRYKIIEKRQSVAFWCNPISGHATLYWYQQILGQGPKLLIQFQNNGVVDDSQLPKDRFSAERLKGVDSTLKIQPAKLEDSAVYLCASSMDSHQPQHFGDGTRLSIL.

The V call is TRBV4-2, the J call TRBJ2-3; 12 positions match TRBD2. Germline lookup yields CDR1 LGHNA and CDR2 YNFKEQ. The CDR3 totals 18 residues. V gave up 3 bases and J gave up 3 bases; unmatched junction bases: 10. CDR3 DNA sequence: TGTGCCAGCAGCCAGGCTAGCACTAGCGGGGGGAGAACAGATACGCAGTATTTT. This translates into CASSQASTSGGRTDTQYF.

The chain uses TRBV4-3 and TRBJ2-2; 10 nucleotides align to TRBD2. The CDR3 is 19 amino acids. Looked up from germline, CDR1 is LGHNA and CDR2 is YSLEER. Trimming removed 4 bases from V and 3 bases from J; junction bases left unmatched: 14. CDR3 coding DNA: TGCGCCAGCAGCCGAAATGTGGCCAGCGGGGGGGCCGACACCGGGGAGCTGTTTTTT. Translation: CASSRNVASGGADTGELFF.

V is TRBV25-1 and J is TRBJ1-2; a possible D gene is TRBD1 (6 bases). Trimming pared 4 bases from V and 7 bases from J, leaving 16 bases between. The germline V gene encodes CDR1 MGHDK and CDR2 SYGVNS. The CDR3 has 14 residues. The CDR3 nucleotides read TGTGCCAGCAGTGTTAAACAGGGTATCAGTGGCTACACCTTC. It encodes CASSVKQGISGYTF.

The chain uses TRBV6-1 and TRBJ1-2; D call uncertain. The CDR3 is 14 amino acids. V gave up 0 bases and J gave up 4 bases, with 9 bases separating them. Germline loops: CDR1 MNHNS, CDR2 SASEGT. CDR3 loop: CASSEASALYGYTF. In DNA form, the CDR3 reads TGTGCCAGCAGTGAAGCAAGCGCCCTCTATGGCTACACCTTC.

This sequence joins TRBV2 and TRBJ2-2, with 12 positions matching TRBD2. CDR1 and CDR2 (germline): SNHLY, FYNNEI. The CDR3 is made up of 16 amino acids. The ends lost 5 bases at V and 1 base at J; junction bases unmatched: 2. This chain's CDR3 is CASSRTSGVNTGELFF. CDR3 DNA: TGTGCCAGCAGTCGGACTAGCGGGGTGAACACCGGGGAGCTGTTTTTT.

The CDR3 loop reads CASSLTGTGELFF. The CDR3 coding sequence is TGTGCCAGCAGTTTAACGGGGACCGGGGAGCTGTTTTTT. The gene calls are TRBV12-3 or TRBV12-4 and TRBJ2-2; perhaps TRBD2 as D (5 bases). Trimming removed 2 bases from V and 5 bases from J, with 6 bases in between. CDR3 length: 13 amino acids.

CDR3 residues: CASSSDRGIAEAFF. The CDR3 nucleotides are TGTGCCAGCAGTTCCGACAGGGGCATAGCTGAAGCTTTCTTT. The V gene is TRBV6-4, the J gene TRBJ1-1; TRBD1 aligns across 8 bases. Germline-derived CDR1 and CDR2 are MRHNA and SNTAGT. Unmatched junction bases numbered 8, after V lost 5 bases and J lost 6 bases. CDR3 length equals 14 residues.

The chain uses TRBV2 and TRBJ1-1, with TRBD1 matching 9 bases. V was clipped by 6 bases and J by 8 bases; unmatched bases: 19. Germline CDR1 is SNHLY and CDR2 is FYNNEI. This CDR3 contains 17 residues. CDR3 protein: CASRGWDFSTGGTEAFF. In nucleotides, the CDR3 is TGTGCCAGCAGGGGGTGGGACTTCTCGACAGGGGGAACCGAAGCTTTCTTT.

The chain uses TRBV5-4 and TRBJ2-1; TRBD2 aligns across 11 bases. V lost 4 bases, J lost 4 bases, and 7 bases stayed unmatched. The CDR3 contains 16 residues. Germline CDR1 is SGHNT and CDR2 is YYREEE (reference sequence). CDR3: CASSPSLAGAYNEQFF. The CDR3 nucleotides read TGTGCCAGCAGCCCTTCACTAGCGGGGGCTTACAATGAGCAGTTCTTC.

The J gene is TRBJ2-5, the V gene TRBV11-3; 8 bases are a match to TRBD2. This CDR3 region has 16 residues. Trimming took 5 bases from V and 3 from J; bases not matched to a gene: 11. Germline V gene data show CDR1 as SGHNT and CDR2 as YENEEA. The CDR3 DNA is TGTGCCAGCAGCCCGGGGGGGTATGCGGGAAAAGAGACCCAGTACTTC. This codes for CASSPGGYAGKETQYF. The variable domain in full, with the rest retrieved from reference TRBV11-3 and TRBJ2-5, is EAGVVQSPRYKIIEKKQPVAFWCNPISGHNTLYWYLQNLGQGPELLIRYENEEAVDDSQLPKDRFSAERLKGVDSTLKIQPAELGDSAVYLCASSPGGYAGKETQYFGPGTRLLVL.

The rearrangement joins TRBV25-1 to TRBJ1-1; D gene unclear. V lost 2 bases, J lost 7 bases, and 14 bases lay in between. This CDR3 spans 14 amino acids. Germline assignment: CDR1 MGHDK and CDR2 SYGVNS. The CDR3 bases are TGTGCCAGCAGTGAAGGACGAGGGAACTATGAAGCTTTCTTT. This translates into CASSEGRGNYEAFF.

The chain recombines TRBV30 with TRBJ1-2; 8 bases are shared with TRBD1. The CDR3 runs 17 residues. Trimming at V came to 2 bases and at J to 6 bases, leaving 17 bases not matched to a gene. From germline, CDR1 is GTSNPN and CDR2 SVGIG (reference sequence). The CDR3 nucleotides are TGTGCCTGGAGTCCGGGGGACAGGATAGCCCCGAAGAATGGCTACACCTTC. This gives the protein CAWSPGDRIAPKNGYTF.

About this clone: One end of the junction fails to match germline, which may point to a read error. The rearrangement links TRBV5-1 to TRBJ2-7, with a weak D call TRBD1 (6 bases). Looked up from germline, CDR1 is SGHRS and CDR2 is YFSETQ. The CDR3 totals 14 residues. The CDR3 here is CASRLGQSSYEQYF. CDR3 DNA sequence: TGCGCCAGCAGATTGGGACAAAGCTCCTACGAGCAGTACTTC.

V and J are TRBV9 and TRBJ1-1, with 8 bases identical to TRBD1. The V gene's germline CDR1 is SGDLS and CDR2 YYNGEE. With 2 bases clipped from V and 4 bases from J, the junction kept 7 bases outside the gene matches. The CDR3 consists of 15 residues. The CDR3 protein is CASSVAQGVSTEAFF. The CDR3 coding sequence is TGTGCCAGCAGCGTGGCACAGGGGGTGAGCACTGAAGCTTTCTTT.

This clone was observed a single time. The J gene is TRBJ1-1, the V gene TRBV10-3, with D hard to call. The V gene's germline CDR1 is ENHRY and CDR2 SYGVKD. The CDR3 covers 13 residues. V was cut by 2 bases and J by 6 bases, with 10 bases left in between. This CDR3 reads CAISEDGGPEAFF. The CDR3, as DNA: TGTGCCATCAGTGAGGATGGTGGGCCTGAAGCTTTCTTT.

The chain recombines TRBV6-5 with TRBJ1-2; D not resolved. V was cut by 2 bases and J by 4 bases, with 11 bases left in between. The CDR3 covers 14 residues. Per germline, CDR1 MNHEY and CDR2 SVGAGI. CDR3 nucleotide sequence: TGTGCCAGCAGTTACAGCGGAGAACCCTATGGCTACACCTTC. Protein product: CASSYSGEPYGYTF.

CDR3 protein: CASRSSGGGAYTF. CDR3 DNA sequence: TGTGCCAGCAGATCGTCGGGGGGTGGAGCCTACACCTTC. The chain is built from TRBV27 and TRBJ1-2; the D gene is possibly TRBD1 (5 bases). The germline V and J ends were trimmed by 6 bases and 10 bases, with 18 bases remaining between them. Germline CDR1 is MNHEY and CDR2 is SMNVEV (reference sequence). This CDR3 has 13 residues.

The chain carries TRBV6-6 and TRBJ1-6, with D tentatively TRBD1 (6 bases). CDR3 length: 13 amino acids. Germline loops: CDR1 MNHNY, CDR2 SVGAGI (reference sequence). V was trimmed by 5 bases and J by 16 bases, leaving 18 bases between them. The CDR3 reads CASSQPQGLMLHF. DNA of the CDR3: TGTGCCAGCAGTCAACCACAGGGTCTCATGCTCCACTTT.

The sample holds a few counts of this clone. The chain uses TRBV11-2 and TRBJ2-7; no clear D. Germline CDR1 is SGHAT and CDR2 is FQNNGV. This CDR3 is 12 amino acids long. Trimming removed 2 bases at V and 3 bases at J, with 5 bases between. The CDR3 is CASSLTFYEQYF. The DNA of the CDR3 is TGTGCCAGCAGCTTAACATTCTACGAGCAGTACTTC.